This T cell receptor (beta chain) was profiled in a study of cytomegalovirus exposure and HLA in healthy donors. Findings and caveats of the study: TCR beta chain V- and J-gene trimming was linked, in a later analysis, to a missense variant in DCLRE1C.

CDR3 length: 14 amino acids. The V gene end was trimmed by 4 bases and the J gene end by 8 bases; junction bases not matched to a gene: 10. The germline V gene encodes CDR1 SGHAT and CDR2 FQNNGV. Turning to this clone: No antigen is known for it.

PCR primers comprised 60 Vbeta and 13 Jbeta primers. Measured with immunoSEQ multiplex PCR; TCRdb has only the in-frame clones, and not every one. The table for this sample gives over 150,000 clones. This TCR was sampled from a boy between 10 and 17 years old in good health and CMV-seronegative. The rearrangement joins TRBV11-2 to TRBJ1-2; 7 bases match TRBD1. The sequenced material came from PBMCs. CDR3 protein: CASSSWTGGVGYTF. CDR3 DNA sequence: TGTGCCAGCAGCTCTTGGACAGGTGGCGTAGGCTACACCTTC.